One sample yielded the 12 T cell receptor beta chains listed below, sequenced in a study of blood T cell repertoires in COVID-19. Assay: immunoSEQ multiplex PCR; the TCRdb copy retains only in-frame clones and omits some. Among under 200,000 clones, 86% were seen once, and the ten largest hold 4%. The sample taken for sequencing was peripheral blood. These receptors were taken from a woman between 65 and 79 years old with acute or convalescent COVID-19.

J is TRBJ2-2 and V is TRBV12-3 or TRBV12-4; D not resolved. This CDR3 region has 13 residues. The V end lost 10 bases, the J end lost 3 bases, and 12 bases lay between the germline ends. The CDR3 sequence is CATSLPDTGELFF. The CDR3 nucleotides read TGTGCCACCTCTTTGCCAGACACCGGGGAGCTGTTTTTT.

This chain joins TRBV18 and TRBJ1-3, with D possibly TRBD1 on 5 matching bases. The germline gives CDR1 KGHSH, CDR2 LQKENI. CDR3 length: 15 residues. Trimming removed 3 bases at V and 4 bases at J, with 13 bases between. The DNA for the CDR3 is TGTGCCAGCTCACCGTACAAGCGACAGGGAAACACCATATATTTT. The encoded protein is CASSPYKRQGNTIYF.

V and J are TRBV30 and TRBJ2-7; the match to TRBD2 covers 15 bases. From germline, CDR1 is GTSNPN and CDR2 SVGIG (reference sequence). V was pared by 5 bases and J by 5 bases, with 13 bases of the junction left unmatched. The CDR3 covers 17 residues. The CDR3, as DNA: TGTGCCTGGGGTGGGACTAGCGGGAGGTTGGGGTTACACGAGCAGTACTTC. Translation: CAWGGTSGRLGLHEQYF.

The gene calls are TRBV24-1 and TRBJ2-6, with D possibly matching TRBD2 (5 bases). CDR3 length: 15 residues. V was clipped by 5 bases and J by 0 bases, with 7 bases between them. Germline loops: CDR1 KGHDR, CDR2 SFDVKD. The CDR3 spells CATSAGVSGANVLTF. The CDR3, as DNA: TGTGCCACCAGTGCCGGGGTCTCTGGGGCCAACGTCCTGACTTTC.

The chain combines TRBV6-2 or TRBV6-3 with TRBJ1-2; D not resolved. The CDR3 is made up of 15 amino acids. V was trimmed by 6 bases and J by 3 bases, leaving 17 bases between them. The germline gives CDR1 MNHEY, CDR2 SVGEGT. CDR3 bases: TGTGCCAGCAGCGAGCGAGGAGCTGAGGACTATGGCTACACCTTC. It specifies CASSERGAEDYGYTF.

CDR3: CASSPPGQGSYGELFF. The DNA for the CDR3 is TGTGCCAGCAGCCCCCCAGGGCAGGGCTCATACGGGGAGCTGTTTTTT. This chain uses TRBV7-8 with TRBJ2-2, with D perhaps matching TRBD1 (5 bases). Trimming cost V 5 bases and J 7 bases, with 20 bases left between them. The germline V gene has CDR1 SGHVS and CDR2 FQNEAQ. There are 16 residues in the CDR3.

The chain uses TRBV3-1 (or the pseudogene TRBV3-2) and TRBJ2-7; TRBD1 aligns across 8 bases. Germline CDR1 LGHDT, CDR2 YNNKEL (reference sequence). V dropped 2 bases and J dropped 4; count of bases not matched to a gene: 7. This CDR3 is built from 15 residues. As DNA, the CDR3 is TGTGCCAGCAGCCAAACAGGGGGAGGAAAATACGAGCAGTACTTC. Translating gives CASSQTGGGKYEQYF.

J is TRBJ1-5 and V is TRBV29-1; D might be TRBD1 (5 bases). The CDR3 is 13 residues long. Looked up from germline, CDR1 is SQVTM and CDR2 is ANQGSEA. Deletions cut 4 bases from V and 5 bases from J, with 12 bases between. CDR3 residues: CSVGRGGDQPQHF. CDR3 nucleotides: TGCAGCGTTGGGAGGGGTGGGGATCAGCCCCAGCATTTT.

The chain links TRBV3-1 (or the pseudogene TRBV3-2) to TRBJ2-5; 7 bases match TRBD2. CDR3 length: 16 amino acids. The germline V gene encodes CDR1 LGHDT and CDR2 YNNKEL (reference sequence). V lost 4 bases to trimming and J lost 5 bases; unmatched junction nucleotides: 13. CDR3 coding DNA: TGTGCCAGCAGCCCCTCCTCTAGCGGCCTAGGGGAGACCCAGTACTTC. It specifies CASSPSSSGLGETQYF.

Only one count was recorded for this clone. V is TRBV27 and J is TRBJ2-7; TRBD2 agrees at 8 bases. V lost 4 bases, J lost 0 bases, and 5 bases stayed unmatched. The germline V gene has CDR1 MNHEY and CDR2 SMNVEV (reference sequence). CDR3 length equals 15 residues. The CDR3 DNA reads as TGTGCCAGCAGTTCGGGGGGGACGAGCTCCTACGAGCAGTACTTC. It yields the protein CASSSGGTSSYEQYF.

The rearrangement links TRBV4-2 to TRBJ2-3; 8 bases match TRBD1. The V segment lost 2 bases and the J segment 1 base; nucleotides outside the gene matches: 2. The CDR3 covers 15 residues. Germline CDR1 is LGHNA and CDR2 is YNFKEQ. The CDR3 protein is CASSQSQGGTDTQYF. DNA of the CDR3: TGTGCCAGCAGCCAATCACAGGGGGGCACAGATACGCAGTATTTT.

V is TRBV19 and J is TRBJ1-2; TRBD1 is a possible D gene (6 bases). Trimming took off 4 bases at V and 7 bases at J, with 16 bases between the two ends. This CDR3 is 14 amino acids long. The V gene's germline CDR1 is LNHDA and CDR2 SQIVND (reference sequence). The CDR3 sequence: CASSTPGGARGYTF. The CDR3, as DNA: TGTGCCAGTAGTACCCCTGGGGGGGCACGTGGCTACACCTTC.